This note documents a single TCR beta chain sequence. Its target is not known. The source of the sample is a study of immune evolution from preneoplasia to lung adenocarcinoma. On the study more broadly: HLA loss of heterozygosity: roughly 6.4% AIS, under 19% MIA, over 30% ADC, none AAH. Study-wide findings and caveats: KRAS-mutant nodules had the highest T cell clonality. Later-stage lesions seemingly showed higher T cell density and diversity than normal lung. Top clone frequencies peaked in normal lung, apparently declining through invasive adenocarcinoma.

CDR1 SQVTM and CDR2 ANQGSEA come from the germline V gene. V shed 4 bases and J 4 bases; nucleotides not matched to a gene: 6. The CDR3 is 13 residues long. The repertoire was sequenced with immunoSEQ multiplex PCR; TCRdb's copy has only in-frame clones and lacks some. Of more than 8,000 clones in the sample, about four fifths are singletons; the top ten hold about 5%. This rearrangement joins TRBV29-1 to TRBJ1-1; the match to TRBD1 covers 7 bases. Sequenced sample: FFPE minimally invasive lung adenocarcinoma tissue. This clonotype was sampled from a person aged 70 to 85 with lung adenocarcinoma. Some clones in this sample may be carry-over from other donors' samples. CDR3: CSVVQGIGTEAFF. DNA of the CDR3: TGCAGCGTTGTACAGGGGATTGGCACTGAAGCTTTCTTT.